The 32 T cell receptor beta chains presented below share a single source sample, sequenced in a study of lymphopenia after photon versus proton radiotherapy. Produced via immunoSEQ multiplex PCR; TCRdb's table is partial and in-frame only. This sample has around 20,000 clones; 85% occur once, and the top ten carry 18%. The sequencing used peripheral blood, collected from a patient treated with photon-based radiotherapy. The source of these receptors is a man between 60 and 70 years old with pancreatic cancer.

The chain joins TRBV6-5 to TRBJ2-7, with 9 bases fitting TRBD1. V trimming: 5 bases; J trimming: 4 bases; junction bases outside the gene matches: 9. The CDR3 is made up of 15 amino acids. The germline V gene has CDR1 MNHEY and CDR2 SVGAGI. CDR3 DNA: TGTGCCAGCAGTCTCCGGGACAGGGTATCTTACGAGCAGTACTTC. Protein: CASSLRDRVSYEQYF.

This clone was counted a few times. This chain joins TRBV5-6 and TRBJ1-2; D is ambiguous. The length of the CDR3 is 13 residues. Between the trimmed V and J ends, which lost 6 bases and 3 bases, there was a span of 12 bases. CDR1 SGHDT and CDR2 YYEEEE come from the germline V gene. The CDR3 DNA reads as TGTGCCAGCATCAAAGTCGGGTACTATGGCTACACCTTC. Its protein is CASIKVGYYGYTF. Looking up the rest from reference TRBV5-6 and TRBJ1-2 gives the full variable domain: DAGVTQSPTHLIKTRGQQVTLRCSPKSGHDTVSWYQQALGQGPQFIFQYYEEEERQRGNFPDRFSGHQFPNYSSELNVNALLLGDSALYLCASIKVGYYGYTFGSGTRLTVV.

The CDR3 coding sequence is TGTGCCACCATAAAAGGGGAAACCTACGAGCAGTACTTC. Protein product: CATIKGETYEQYF. This chain joins TRBV6-4 and TRBJ2-7; D perhaps matches TRBD1 (5 bases). CDR3 length equals 13 residues. Germline lookup yields CDR1 MRHNA and CDR2 SNTAGT. The V and J ends lost 10 bases and 2 bases respectively, with 15 bases between them.

Notes on this clone: At the DNA level, this CDR3 is encoded by other sequences in the same sample as well. The J gene is TRBJ2-3, the V gene TRBV25-1, with 9 bases identical to TRBD1. V lost 1 base to trimming and J lost 6 bases; unmatched junction nucleotides: 2. CDR1 and CDR2 from the germline V gene are MGHDK and SYGVNS. The CDR3 is 14 residues long. CDR3 region: CASSEWTGADTQYF. In DNA form, the CDR3 reads TGTGCCAGCAGTGAATGGACAGGGGCGGATACGCAGTATTTT.

This sequence joins TRBV10-3 and TRBJ1-4; D remains ambiguous. Germline V CDR1 and CDR2: ENHRY, SYGVKD. This CDR3 is 13 amino acids long. V was clipped by 9 bases and J by 5 bases, with 13 bases between them. This CDR3 reads CAIKGSKNEKLFF. Here the CDR3 DNA reads TGTGCCATAAAGGGATCCAAGAATGAAAAACTGTTTTTT.

The chain has TRBV5-6 and TRBJ1-4, with D possibly TRBD1 on 6 matching bases. CDR1 SGHDT and CDR2 YYEEEE come from the germline V gene. V was shortened by 4 bases and J by 0 bases, with 10 bases between the two germline ends. The CDR3 consists of 15 residues. The chain's CDR3 is CASSPPGATNEKLFF. CDR3 in DNA: TGTGCCAGCAGCCCCCCAGGGGCAACTAATGAAAAACTGTTTTTT.

The chain has TRBV4-1 and TRBJ2-7; the D is unclear. The germline V gene has CDR1 MGHRA and CDR2 YSYEKL. V dropped 4 bases and J dropped 3 bases, with 10 bases sitting between them. The CDR3 has 13 residues. As DNA, the CDR3 is TGCGCCAGCAGCCTTGGAGAGGTCTACGAGCAGTACTTC. It is translated as CASSLGEVYEQYF.

In its sample, this clone was seen a few times. For the CDR3, the DNA is TGTGCCAGTGCCGGTGTGGGGTTCTTCTACGAGCAGTACTTC. Residues: CASAGVGFFYEQYF. The rearrangement links TRBV21-1 to TRBJ2-7. TRBV21-1 is an annotated pseudogene. The CDR3 sequence is 14 residues long.

This chain uses TRBV6-1 with TRBJ2-7; possible D gene TRBD2, 6 bases. The germline CDR1 and CDR2 sequences are MNHNS and SASEGT. V shed 8 bases and J shed 2 bases, with 13 bases lying between them. This CDR3 has 13 residues. CDR3 coding DNA: TGTGCCAGCCGGCGGGCGGGGCCCTACGAGCAGTACTTC. It is translated as CASRRAGPYEQYF.

This clone has only one observation. This chain joins TRBV7-3 and TRBJ2-1; D is unclear. This CDR3 contains 13 residues. Trimming took 5 bases from V and 14 from J, leaving 19 bases between them. Germline V lookup: CDR1 SGHTA, CDR2 FQGTGA. Here the CDR3 DNA reads TGTGCCAGCAGCGTAGATAGCAGATCGCCCAAGTTCTTC. Its protein is CASSVDSRSPKFF.

This clone has just one count. The chain uses TRBV7-2 and TRBJ2-3, with D perhaps TRBD1 or TRBD2 (6 bases each). Germline CDR1 SGHTA, CDR2 FQGNSA. The CDR3 is 13 residues long. The V gene lost 9 bases and the J gene lost 4 bases, with 14 bases spanning the gap. DNA of the CDR3: TGTGCCAGGGGGGGACAAAGGCCAGATACGCAGTATTTT. Its protein is CARGGQRPDTQYF.

This clone was counted a single time. The chain links TRBV10-3 to TRBJ1-1; no clear D. The CDR3 is 14 amino acids. V gave up 7 bases and J gave up 1 base, with 13 bases separating them. Germline loops: CDR1 ENHRY, CDR2 SYGVKD. For the CDR3, the DNA is TGTGCCATCATCTCTCCACGAACGAACACTGAAGCTTTCTTT. It codes for CAIISPRTNTEAFF.

J is TRBJ1-1 and V is TRBV7-3; the D gene is possibly TRBD1 (6 bases). Germline V lookup: CDR1 SGHTA, CDR2 FQGTGA. The V end was cut by 5 bases, the J end by 5 bases, with 15 bases between. The CDR3 spans 14 residues. This CDR3 is CASSPGTRLTEAFF. The CDR3 DNA is TGTGCCAGCAGCCCCGGGACACGGCTGACTGAAGCTTTCTTT.

For this clone: One end of the junction fails to match germline, which may point to a read error. In the same sample, other DNA sequences code for this CDR3. The chain employs TRBV5-4 and TRBJ2-6; 9 positions agree with TRBD1. The CDR3 extends over 18 amino acids. In germline, CDR1 is SGHNT, CDR2 YYREEE (reference sequence). CDR3 protein: CASRDRESSTSGANVLTF. In DNA form, the CDR3 reads TGCGCCAGCAGGGACAGGGAGAGCTCTACCTCTGGGGCCAACGTCCTGACTTTC.

V gene TRBV19 combines with J gene TRBJ2-5, with TRBD2 matching over 7 bases. Germline V gene data show CDR1 as LNHDA and CDR2 as SQIVND (reference sequence). V lost 6 bases, J lost 4 bases, and 5 bases stayed unmatched. The CDR3 spans 13 residues. The CDR3: CASRRLAGETQYF. In DNA, the CDR3 is TGTGCCAGTAGACGACTAGCAGGAGAGACCCAGTACTTC.

This chain connects TRBV15 to TRBJ1-3; 7 nucleotides align to TRBD1. CDR3 length: 16 amino acids. Germline V gene data show CDR1 as LNHNV and CDR2 as YYDKDF (reference sequence). Trimming at V came to 2 bases and at J to 2 bases, leaving 6 bases not matched to a gene. The CDR3 loop reads CATSRPTQGAGNTIYF. The CDR3 nucleotides read TGTGCCACCAGCAGACCGACGCAGGGGGCTGGAAACACCATATATTTT.

The genes are TRBV5-5 and TRBJ1-2, with a possible D match to TRBD1 (6 bases). Germline V gene sequence: CDR1 SGHKS, CDR2 YYEKEE (reference sequence). CDR3 size: 15 residues. Trimming pared 1 base from V and 4 bases from J, leaving 14 bases between. The CDR3 DNA sequence: TGTGCCAGCAGCTTGTACGAACAGGGTATCTATGGCTACACCTTC. Translated, it gives CASSLYEQGIYGYTF.

The chain employs TRBV19 and TRBJ2-7, with D unresolved. Germline V lookup: CDR1 LNHDA, CDR2 SQIVND (reference sequence). CDR3 length: 14 residues. V shed 5 bases and J shed 0 bases, with 11 bases lying between them. CDR3 bases: TGTGCCAGTAGTCCCCAGATATACTCCTACGAGCAGTACTTC. It specifies CASSPQIYSYEQYF.

The chain couples TRBV6-6 to TRBJ2-7; D may be TRBD1 (6 bases). The germline V gene encodes CDR1 MNHNY and CDR2 SVGAGI (reference sequence). The CDR3 loop spans 13 amino acids. The V and J ends lost 2 bases and 5 bases respectively, with 10 bases between them. The CDR3 region has the DNA TGTGCCAGCAGTTACGCCAGGGGCCACGAGCAGTACTTC. This encodes CASSYARGHEQYF.

This chain uses TRBV5-6 with TRBJ2-7; D ambiguous. The germline V and J ends were trimmed by 0 bases and 2 bases, with 6 bases remaining between them. This CDR3 spans 13 amino acids. In germline, CDR1 is SGHDT, CDR2 YYEEEE. In nucleotides, the CDR3 is TGTGCCAGCAGCTTGGCCGTCGCCTACGAGCAGTACTTC. This codes for CASSLAVAYEQYF.

The CDR3 sequence is CASSPGAPSNQPQHF. The CDR3 DNA reads TGTGCCAGCAGCCCAGGGGCCCCTAGCAATCAGCCCCAGCATTTT. This sequence joins TRBV7-2 and TRBJ1-5; maybe TRBD1 (6 bases). The ends were cut back, 5 bases at V and 0 bases at J, with 11 bases in the middle. Germline V gene lookup returns CDR1 SGHTA and CDR2 FQGNSA. The CDR3 has 15 residues.

The genes are TRBV9 and TRBJ2-4; 9 positions agree with TRBD2. In germline, CDR1 is SGDLS, CDR2 YYNGEE. With 4 bases clipped from V and 5 bases from J, the junction kept 16 bases outside the gene matches. The CDR3 sequence is 18 residues long. CDR3 DNA sequence: TGTGCCAGCAGCCCTCCCTTCAGCGGGGGGCCGAAGGAAAACATTCAGTACTTC. This encodes CASSPPFSGGPKENIQYF.

This sequence joins TRBV28 and TRBJ1-1; D might be TRBD1 (6 bases). The CDR3 contains 15 residues. Germline V gene data show CDR1 as MDHEN and CDR2 as SYDVKM. Trimming removed 6 bases from V and 0 bases from J, with 14 bases in between. The CDR3, as DNA: TGTGCCAGCAGGGTCGAAGACAGGATGAACACTGAAGCTTTCTTT. It yields the protein CASRVEDRMNTEAFF.

The chain carries TRBV2 and TRBJ1-3; TRBD1 matches at 8 bases. There are 15 residues in the CDR3. V shed 5 bases, J shed 2 bases, and the junction held 5 bases outside the gene matches. Germline assignment: CDR1 SNHLY and CDR2 FYNNEI. CDR3 protein: CASSPQGATGNTIYF. CDR3 nucleotide sequence: TGTGCCAGCAGTCCGCAGGGGGCTACTGGAAACACCATATATTTT.

V is TRBV10-3 and J is TRBJ1-5, with D perhaps matching TRBD1 (5 bases). Germline assignment: CDR1 ENHRY and CDR2 SYGVKD. CDR3 length equals 14 residues. V gave up 10 bases and J gave up 6 bases, with 19 bases separating them. The CDR3 region is CATGGGTEGQPQHF. The CDR3 nucleotides are TGTGCCACCGGGGGGGGGACGGAAGGTCAGCCCCAGCATTTT.

The V call is TRBV30, the J call TRBJ2-3; D gene unclear. The CDR3 length is 11 residues. Germline CDR1 and CDR2: GTSNPN and SVGIG (reference sequence). V dropped 0 bases and J dropped 6 bases, with 4 bases sitting between them. CDR3 bases: TGTGCCTGGAGTGTACTCGATACGCAGTATTTT. It encodes CAWSVLDTQYF.

The chain uses TRBV6-5 and TRBJ2-5; TRBD1 matches 7 bases. Germline CDR1 is MNHEY and CDR2 is SVGAGI. Trimming took 0 bases from V and 4 from J; bases not matched to a gene: 5. The CDR3 length is 15 residues. The CDR3 loop reads CASSYSGQIGETQYF. Here the CDR3 DNA reads TGTGCCAGCAGTTACTCGGGACAGATTGGAGAGACCCAGTACTTC.

The V call is TRBV2, the J call TRBJ2-7; D is possibly TRBD1 or TRBD2 (6 bases each). Germline V CDR1 and CDR2: SNHLY, FYNNEI. The V gene lost 8 bases and the J gene lost 3 bases, with 14 bases spanning the gap. The CDR3 runs to 13 residues. This CDR3 is CASRGGRGYEQYF. DNA of the CDR3: TGTGCCAGCCGTGGGGGGCGCGGCTACGAGCAGTACTTC.

The chain links TRBV7-2 to TRBJ1-6; D remains ambiguous. The CDR3 has 15 residues. The V gene lost 1 base and the J gene lost 6 bases, with 10 bases spanning the gap. In germline, CDR1 is SGHTA, CDR2 FQGNSA. CDR3 sequence (DNA): TGTGCCAGCAGCTTAGGAGGACTGAGTAATTCACCCCTCCACTTT. Amino acid sequence: CASSLGGLSNSPLHF. The whole variable domain, remainder taken from reference TRBV7-2 and TRBJ1-6, is GAGVSQSPSNKVTEKGKDVELRCDPISGHTALYWYRQSLGQGLEFLIYFQGNSAPDKSGLPSDRFSAERTGGSVSTLTIQRTQQEDSAVYLCASSLGGLSNSPLHFGNGTRLTVT.

This clone was picked up one time. The CDR3 DNA follows: TGTGCCAGCAGTGAACAGGGTTGGAGCAATCAGCCCCAGCATTTT. As protein: CASSEQGWSNQPQHF. The chain links TRBV2 to TRBJ1-5, with D tentatively TRBD1 (5 bases). Looked up from germline, CDR1 is SNHLY and CDR2 is FYNNEI. CDR3 size: 15 residues. Trimming cost V 2 bases and J 1 base, with 9 bases left between them.

V is TRBV5-1 and J is TRBJ2-3; D is unresolved. V gave up 10 bases and J gave up 5 bases, with 20 bases separating them. The CDR3 has 14 amino acids. Germline assignment: CDR1 SGHRS and CDR2 YFSETQ. CDR3 sequence (DNA): TGCGCCGGAAGTCCTTCCGGGTGGGGAGATACGCAGTATTTT. The encoded protein is CAGSPSGWGDTQYF.

V usage is TRBV27 and J usage is TRBJ1-3; D may be TRBD1 (5 bases). Germline V CDR1 and CDR2: MNHEY, SMNVEV (reference sequence). The V end lost 0 bases, the J end lost 0 bases, and 12 bases lay between the germline ends. This CDR3 contains 17 residues. CDR3 in DNA: TGTGCCAGCAGTTTATCGGCAGGGTCTGGCTCTGGAAACACCATATATTTT. It is translated as CASSLSAGSGSGNTIYF.